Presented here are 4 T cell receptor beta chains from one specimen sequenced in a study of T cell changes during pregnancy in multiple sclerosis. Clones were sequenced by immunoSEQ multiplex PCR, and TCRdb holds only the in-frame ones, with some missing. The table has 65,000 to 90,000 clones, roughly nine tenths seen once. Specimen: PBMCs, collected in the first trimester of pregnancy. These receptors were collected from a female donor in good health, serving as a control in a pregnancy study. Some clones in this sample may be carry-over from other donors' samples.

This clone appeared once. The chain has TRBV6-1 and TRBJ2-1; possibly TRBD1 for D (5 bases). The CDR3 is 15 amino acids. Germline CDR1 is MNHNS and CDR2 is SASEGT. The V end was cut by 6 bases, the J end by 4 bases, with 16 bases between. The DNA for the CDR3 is TGTGCCAGCAGCCAAGACAGTGGTGGATACAATGAGCAGTTCTTC. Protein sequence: CASSQDSGGYNEQFF.

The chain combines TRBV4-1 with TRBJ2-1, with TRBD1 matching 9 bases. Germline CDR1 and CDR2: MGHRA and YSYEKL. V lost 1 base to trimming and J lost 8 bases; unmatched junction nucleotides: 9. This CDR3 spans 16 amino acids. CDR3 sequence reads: CASSQGPGQGFYEQFF. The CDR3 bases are TGCGCCAGCAGCCAAGGGCCGGGACAGGGTTTTTATGAGCAGTTCTTC.

The CDR3: CASTEGAGSSGELFF. The CDR3 DNA follows: TGTGCCAGCACCGAGGGGGCAGGGTCTTCCGGGGAGCTGTTTTTT. The V gene is TRBV6-1, the J gene TRBJ2-2; 7 bases agree with TRBD1. Per germline, CDR1 MNHNS and CDR2 SASEGT. The length of the CDR3 is 15 residues. With V trimmed by 7 bases and J by 6 bases, 11 bases remained unmatched.

Here the CDR3 reads CASSLPMGSSGRVNEQFF. DNA for the CDR3: TGTGCCAGCAGCTTACCAATGGGGAGTAGCGGGAGGGTAAATGAGCAGTTCTTC. The genes are TRBV7-9 and TRBJ2-1; 11 nucleotides agree with TRBD2. The germline V gene encodes CDR1 SEHNR and CDR2 FQNEAQ (reference sequence). V lost 2 bases to trimming and J lost 7 bases; unmatched junction nucleotides: 13. This CDR3 has 18 amino acids.